Each of the 30 T cell receptor beta chains below was sequenced from the same sample in a study of T cells expressing NK-cell markers. Following a re-call of the 5' RACE reads, TCRdb has one entry per CDR3 protein and lacks DNA. Its clone listing holds 250,000 to 300,000 distinct CDR3 sequences. Specimen: blood T cells: a sorted CD56 or NKG2C T cell subset, CD4+ or CD8+ T cells, or bulk PBMC T cells (not recorded which). The origin of the receptors is a woman between 18 and 70 years old in good health.

The chain is built from TRBV5-6 and TRBJ1-6. The CDR3 spans 15 residues. Per germline, CDR1 SGHDT and CDR2 YYEEEE. The CDR3 loop is CASSLRGYDNSPLHF.

V and J are TRBV6-5 and TRBJ2-3; TCRdb gives TRBD2 as the D gene, but with no DNA this cannot be confirmed. Germline values: CDR1 MNHEY, CDR2 SVGAGI. CDR3 length equals 17 residues. CDR3 in amino acids: CASSYSGLAGGTDTQYF.

V gene TRBV12-3 or TRBV12-4 combines with J gene TRBJ2-3. CDR3 length: 13 residues. The CDR3 is CASSWTNTDTQYF.

This chain links TRBV20-1 with TRBJ2-3; TCRdb reports TRBD2, a call that lacks DNA to check it against. CDR1 is DFQATT, CDR2 SNEGSKA, per germline (reference sequence). This CDR3 spans 18 amino acids. CDR3: CSASKGLANPPGSDTQYF.

The V call is TRBV29-1, the J call TRBJ1-6; the TCRdb call, TRBD1, lacks DNA for checking. CDR1 is SQVTM and CDR2 is ANQGSEA in the germline V gene. The CDR3 loop spans 13 amino acids. This CDR3 is CSVRGQVNSPLHF. The entire variable domain, with the rest obtained from reference TRBV29-1 and TRBJ1-6, is as follows: SAVISQKPSRDICQRGTSLTIQCQVDSQVTMMFWYRQQPGQSLTLIATANQGSEATYESGFVIDKFPISRPNLTFSTLTVSNMSPEDSSIYLCSVRGQVNSPLHFGNGTRLTVT.

The chain joins TRBV27 to TRBJ1-1; TCRdb proposes TRBD1, but this gene call is untestable without DNA. Per germline, CDR1 MNHEY and CDR2 SMNVEV (reference sequence). The CDR3 totals 18 residues. The CDR3 is CASRPFVRGIFMNTEAFF.

This chain links TRBV20-1 with TRBJ2-7; TCRdb reports TRBD2, a call that lacks DNA to check it against. The CDR3 sequence is 14 residues long. Germline CDR1 is DFQATT and CDR2 is SNEGSKA (reference sequence). The CDR3 region is CSASPPRGSYEQYF.

The chain recombines TRBV20-1 with TRBJ2-3; TCRdb picks TRBD2, but there is no DNA to check that call. Germline V gene sequence: CDR1 DFQATT, CDR2 SNEGSKA (reference sequence). This CDR3 contains 15 residues. Here the CDR3 reads CSARDASGAGDTQYF.

V usage is TRBV6-1 and J usage is TRBJ2-1; the TCRdb D gene call, TRBD2, has no DNA to confirm it. The germline gives CDR1 MNHNS, CDR2 SASEGT. This CDR3 is 17 amino acids long. The chain's CDR3 is CASRPGRGLGFRNEQFF.

V is TRBV5-1 and J is TRBJ1-6; with no DNA, the TCRdb D assignment of TRBD1 cannot be verified. The CDR3 runs to 15 residues. CDR1 is SGHRS and CDR2 is YFSETQ in the germline V gene. The CDR3: CASSLEVRGASPLHF.

This chain links TRBV20-1 with TRBJ2-3; TCRdb designates TRBD1, a call that cannot be tested without DNA. Germline assignment: CDR1 DFQATT and CDR2 SNEGSKA (reference sequence). The CDR3 is made up of 15 amino acids. CDR3 residues: CSARGAGTTTDTQYF.

This chain links TRBV4-2 with TRBJ2-1; TCRdb calls TRBD2, which cannot be checked without DNA. The CDR3 spans 15 residues. Germline V CDR1 and CDR2: LGHNA, YNFKEQ. This CDR3 is CASSQEGAGYNEQFF.

The chain recombines TRBV7-8 with TRBJ1-1; the D gene TCRdb calls, TRBD1, cannot be checked with no DNA. Per the germline V gene, CDR1 is SGHVS and CDR2 is FQNEAQ. The CDR3 is 14 residues long. The CDR3 reads CASSLDRDSTEAFF.

The rearrangement joins TRBV7-2 to TRBJ1-1; TCRdb's D call of TRBD1 is untestable without DNA. CDR1 is SGHTA and CDR2 is FQGNSA in the germline V gene. CDR3 size: 14 residues. CDR3 sequence reads: CASSSQQGNTEAFF.

CDR3 protein: CASSSVRGANVLTF. This rearrangement joins TRBV5-1 to TRBJ2-6. The CDR3 has 14 amino acids. CDR1 SGHRS and CDR2 YFSETQ come from the germline V gene.

The rearrangement joins TRBV11-2 to TRBJ2-7; TCRdb's D gene call, TRBD1, goes unchecked for lack of DNA. The CDR3 loop spans 15 amino acids. Germline lookup yields CDR1 SGHAT and CDR2 FQNNGV. CDR3 sequence reads: CASSLPWTALYEQYF. The entire variable domain, with the rest obtained from reference TRBV11-2 and TRBJ2-7, is as follows: EAGVAQSPRYKIIEKRQSVAFWCNPISGHATLYWYQQILGQGPKLLIQFQNNGVVDDSQLPKDRFSAERLKGVDSTLKIQPAKLEDSAVYLCASSLPWTALYEQYFGPGTRLTVT.

J is TRBJ1-2 and V is TRBV6-4; the TRBD1 assignment by TCRdb is unverifiable without DNA. The CDR3 covers 18 residues. Germline V gene data show CDR1 as MRHNA and CDR2 as SNTAGT. CDR3 sequence: CAIVSLSGQDYINYGYTF.

The chain combines TRBV5-1 with TRBJ1-2. The length of the CDR3 is 13 residues. Germline V gives CDR1 SGHRS, CDR2 YFSETQ. The CDR3 sequence is CASSLETEYGYTF.

The V call is TRBV6-1, the J call TRBJ1-2. The germline gives CDR1 MNHNS, CDR2 SASEGT. This CDR3 is built from 15 residues. CDR3 residues: CASKEAATLNYGYTF.

This chain connects TRBV19 to TRBJ2-3; checking the TCRdb D call of TRBD1 is not possible without DNA. This CDR3 contains 14 residues. Germline V gene lookup returns CDR1 LNHDA and CDR2 SQIVND (reference sequence). The CDR3 sequence: CATLDGGVENTQYF.

The CDR3 is CASSLRGLGNEQFF. V is TRBV5-1 and J is TRBJ2-1; TCRdb calls TRBD2, which cannot be checked without DNA. Germline V gene sequence: CDR1 SGHRS, CDR2 YFSETQ. This CDR3 is built from 14 residues.

This chain connects TRBV29-1 to TRBJ1-2. Germline assignment: CDR1 SQVTM and CDR2 ANQGSEA. CDR3 length equals 12 residues. This chain's CDR3 is CSVKITNYGYTF.

V gene TRBV20-1 combines with J gene TRBJ1-4; TCRdb designates TRBD1, a call that cannot be tested without DNA. Germline CDR1 is DFQATT and CDR2 is SNEGSKA (reference sequence). The length of the CDR3 is 15 residues. The CDR3 region is CSARAGQATNEKLFF.

The chain couples TRBV7-2 to TRBJ1-1; as DNA is missing, the TRBD1 call by TCRdb cannot be tested. CDR3 length equals 14 residues. Per the germline V gene, CDR1 is SGHTA and CDR2 is FQGNSA. CDR3 residues: CASSTQGWGTEAFF.

This chain uses TRBV12-5 with TRBJ2-2; checking the TCRdb D call of TRBD1 is not possible without DNA. There are 17 residues in the CDR3. Germline-derived CDR1 and CDR2 are LGHNT and FRNRAP. CDR3 in amino acids: CASGSLEGYMNTGELFF. Based on the CDR3 plus reference TRBV12-5 and TRBJ2-2, the full variable domain is DARVTQTPRHKVTEMGQEVTMRCQPILGHNTVFWYRQTMMQGLELLAYFRNRAPLDDSGMPKDRFSAEMPDATLATLKIQPSEPRDSAVYFCASGSLEGYMNTGELFFGEGSRLTVL.

The chain joins TRBV5-1 to TRBJ2-1; absent DNA, TCRdb's TRBD1 call cannot be checked. The CDR3 totals 12 residues. Germline lookup yields CDR1 SGHRS and CDR2 YFSETQ. Here the CDR3 reads CASTGAGDEQFF.

This chain joins TRBV7-9 and TRBJ2-7; TCRdb designates TRBD1, a call that cannot be tested without DNA. The CDR3 length is 17 residues. Germline CDR1 and CDR2: SEHNR and FQNEAQ (reference sequence). CDR3 loop: CASSLGGPASSSYEQYF.

The rearrangement joins TRBV20-1 to TRBJ2-3; the D call from TCRdb, TRBD1, cannot be confirmed without DNA. The CDR3 covers 14 residues. The germline V gene encodes CDR1 DFQATT and CDR2 SNEGSKA (reference sequence). The chain's CDR3 is CSAKSTVDTDTQYF.

The chain is built from TRBV20-1 and TRBJ2-3; as DNA is missing, the TRBD2 call by TCRdb cannot be tested. Germline values: CDR1 DFQATT, CDR2 SNEGSKA (reference sequence). This CDR3 contains 16 residues. The CDR3 spells CSARGRLAGVRDTQYF.

The gene calls are TRBV7-9 and TRBJ2-5; TCRdb names TRBD2, which stays unverified in the absence of DNA. Germline lookup yields CDR1 SEHNR and CDR2 FQNEAQ (reference sequence). The CDR3 is 16 amino acids. CDR3 residues: CASGTSGGRIQETQYF.